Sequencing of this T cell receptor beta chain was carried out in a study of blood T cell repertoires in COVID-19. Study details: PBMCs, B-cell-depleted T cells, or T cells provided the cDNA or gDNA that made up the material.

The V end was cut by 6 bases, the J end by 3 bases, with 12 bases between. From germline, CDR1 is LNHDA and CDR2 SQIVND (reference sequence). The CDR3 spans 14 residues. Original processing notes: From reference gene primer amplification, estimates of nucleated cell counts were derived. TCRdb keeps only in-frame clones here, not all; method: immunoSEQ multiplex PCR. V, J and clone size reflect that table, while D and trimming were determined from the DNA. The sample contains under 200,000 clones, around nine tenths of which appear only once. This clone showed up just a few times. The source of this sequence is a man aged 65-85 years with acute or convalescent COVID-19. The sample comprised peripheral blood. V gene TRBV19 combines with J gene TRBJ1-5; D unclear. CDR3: CASRSEHFNQPQHF. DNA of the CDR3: TGTGCCAGTAGGTCGGAGCATTTCAATCAGCCCCAGCATTTT. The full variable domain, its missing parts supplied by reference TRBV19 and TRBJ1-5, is DGGITQSPKYLFRKEGQNVTLSCEQNLNHDAMYWYRQDPGQGLRLIYYSQIVNDFQKGDIAEGYSVSREKKESFPLTVTSAQKNPTAFYLCASRSEHFNQPQHFGDGTRLSIL.